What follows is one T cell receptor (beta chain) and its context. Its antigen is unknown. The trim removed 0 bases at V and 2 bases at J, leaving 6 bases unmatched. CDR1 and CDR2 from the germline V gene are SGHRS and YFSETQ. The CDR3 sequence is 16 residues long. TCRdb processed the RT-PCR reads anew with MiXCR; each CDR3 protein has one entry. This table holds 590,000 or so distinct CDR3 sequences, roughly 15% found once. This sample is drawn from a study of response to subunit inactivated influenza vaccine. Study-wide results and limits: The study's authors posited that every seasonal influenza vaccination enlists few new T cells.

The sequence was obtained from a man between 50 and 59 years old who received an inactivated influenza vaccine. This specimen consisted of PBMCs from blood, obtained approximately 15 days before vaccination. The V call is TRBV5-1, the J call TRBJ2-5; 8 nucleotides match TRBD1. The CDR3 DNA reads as TGCGCCAGCAGCTTGGCCCAGGGGGCGGGTCAAGAGACCCAGTACTTC. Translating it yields CASSLAQGAGQETQYF.